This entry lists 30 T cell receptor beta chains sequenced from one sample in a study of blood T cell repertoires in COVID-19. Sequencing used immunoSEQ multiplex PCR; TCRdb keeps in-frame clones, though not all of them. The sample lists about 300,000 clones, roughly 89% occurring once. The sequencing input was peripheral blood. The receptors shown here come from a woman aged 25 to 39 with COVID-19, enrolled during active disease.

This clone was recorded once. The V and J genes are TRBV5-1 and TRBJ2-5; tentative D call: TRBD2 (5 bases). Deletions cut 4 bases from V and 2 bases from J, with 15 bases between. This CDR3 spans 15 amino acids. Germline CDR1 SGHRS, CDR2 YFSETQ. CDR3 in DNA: TGCGCCAGCAGCCCGGGGATGCGCCAACAAGAGACCCAGTACTTC. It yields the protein CASSPGMRQQETQYF.

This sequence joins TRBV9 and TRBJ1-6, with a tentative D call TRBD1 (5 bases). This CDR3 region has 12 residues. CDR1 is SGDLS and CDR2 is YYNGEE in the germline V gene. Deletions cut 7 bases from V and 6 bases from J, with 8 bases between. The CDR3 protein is CASAQGNSPLHF. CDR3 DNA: TGTGCCAGCGCCCAGGGTAATTCACCCCTCCACTTT.

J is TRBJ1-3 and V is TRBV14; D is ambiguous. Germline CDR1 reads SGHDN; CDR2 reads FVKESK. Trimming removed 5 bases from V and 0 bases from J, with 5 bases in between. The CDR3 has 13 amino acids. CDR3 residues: CASSLFSGNTIYF. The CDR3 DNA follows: TGTGCCAGCAGCTTATTCTCTGGAAACACCATATATTTT.

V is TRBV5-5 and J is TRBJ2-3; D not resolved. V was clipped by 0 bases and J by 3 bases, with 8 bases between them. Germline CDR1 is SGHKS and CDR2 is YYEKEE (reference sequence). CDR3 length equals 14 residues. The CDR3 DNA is TGTGCCAGCAGCTTGGCGACTGGAACAGATACGCAGTATTTT. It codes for CASSLATGTDTQYF.

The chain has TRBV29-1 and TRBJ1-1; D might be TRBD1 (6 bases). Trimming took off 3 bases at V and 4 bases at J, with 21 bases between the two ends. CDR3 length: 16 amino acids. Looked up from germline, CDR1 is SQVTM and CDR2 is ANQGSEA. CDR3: CSVDTGKGPDGTEAFF. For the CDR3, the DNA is TGCAGCGTTGATACAGGGAAGGGACCGGATGGCACTGAAGCTTTCTTT.

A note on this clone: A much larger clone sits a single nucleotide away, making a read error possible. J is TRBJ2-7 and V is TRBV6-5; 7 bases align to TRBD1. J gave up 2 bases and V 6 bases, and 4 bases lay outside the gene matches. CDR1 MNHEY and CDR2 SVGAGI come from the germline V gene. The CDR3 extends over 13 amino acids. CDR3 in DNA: TGTGCCAGCAGCCAGGGACAGCCCTACGAGCAGTACTTC. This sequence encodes CASSQGQPYEQYF.

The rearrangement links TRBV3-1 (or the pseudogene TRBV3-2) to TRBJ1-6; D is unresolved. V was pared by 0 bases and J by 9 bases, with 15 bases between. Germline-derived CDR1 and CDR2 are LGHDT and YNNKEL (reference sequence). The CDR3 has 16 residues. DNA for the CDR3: TGTGCCAGCAGCCAAGAAGGCTATCCCGGCGGTTCACCCCTCCACTTT. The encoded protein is CASSQEGYPGGSPLHF.

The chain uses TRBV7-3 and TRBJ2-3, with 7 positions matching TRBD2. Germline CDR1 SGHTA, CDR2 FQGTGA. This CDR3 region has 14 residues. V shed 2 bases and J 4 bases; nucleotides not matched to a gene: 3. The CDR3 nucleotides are TGTGCCAGCAGCTTACAAGCGGGATCAGATACGCAGTATTTT. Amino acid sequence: CASSLQAGSDTQYF.

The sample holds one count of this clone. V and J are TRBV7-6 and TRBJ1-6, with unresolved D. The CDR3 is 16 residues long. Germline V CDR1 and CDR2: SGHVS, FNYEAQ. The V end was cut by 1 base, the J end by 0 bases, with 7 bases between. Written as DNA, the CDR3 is TGTGCCAGCAGCTTAGGACGGGACTCCTATAATTCACCCCTCCACTTT. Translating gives CASSLGRDSYNSPLHF.

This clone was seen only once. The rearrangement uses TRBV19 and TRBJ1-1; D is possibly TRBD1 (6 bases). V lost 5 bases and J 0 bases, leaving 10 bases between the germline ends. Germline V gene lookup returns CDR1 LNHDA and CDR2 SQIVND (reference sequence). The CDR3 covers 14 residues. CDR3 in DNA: TGTGCCAGTAGTCTGGGACAAATGAACACTGAAGCTTTCTTT. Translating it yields CASSLGQMNTEAFF. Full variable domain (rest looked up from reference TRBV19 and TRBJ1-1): DGGITQSPKYLFRKEGQNVTLSCEQNLNHDAMYWYRQDPGQGLRLIYYSQIVNDFQKGDIAEGYSVSREKKESFPLTVTSAQKNPTAFYLCASSLGQMNTEAFFGQGTRLTVV.

The CDR3 loop is CASSPGGQGWLQPQHF. The CDR3 DNA sequence: TGTGCCAGCAGTCCGGGCGGACAGGGATGGTTGCAGCCCCAGCATTTT. V usage is TRBV25-1 and J usage is TRBJ1-5; 8 positions match TRBD1. Germline-derived CDR1 and CDR2 are MGHDK and SYGVNS. J was trimmed by 7 bases and V by 5 bases; bases with no gene match: 13. The CDR3 is 16 residues long. The whole variable domain, remainder taken from reference TRBV25-1 and TRBJ1-5, is EADIYQTPRYLVIGTGKKITLECSQTMGHDKMYWYQQDPGMELHLIHYSYGVNSTEKGDLSSESTVSRIRTEHFPLTLESARPSHTSQYLCASSPGGQGWLQPQHFGDGTRLSIL.

The CDR3: CATSRDRRQFF. CDR3 bases: TGTGCCACCAGCCGCGACAGGAGGCAGTTCTTC. J is TRBJ2-1 and V is TRBV24-1; a weak D match, TRBD1 (6 bases). Trimming stripped 7 bases from V and 12 bases from J, with 12 bases between. The CDR3 is 11 amino acids. Germline V gene lookup returns CDR1 KGHDR and CDR2 SFDVKD.

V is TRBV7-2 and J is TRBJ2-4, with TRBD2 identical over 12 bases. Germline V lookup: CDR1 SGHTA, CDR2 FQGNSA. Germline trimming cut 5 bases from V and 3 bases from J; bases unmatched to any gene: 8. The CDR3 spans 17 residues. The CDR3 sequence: CASSLAGTSGLKNIQYF. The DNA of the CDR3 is TGTGCCAGCAGCCTCGCCGGGACTAGCGGGCTCAAAAACATTCAGTACTTC.

The CDR3 DNA reads as TGTGCCAGCAGCTCCTCCTCCGCAGGATATAATGAGCAGTTCTTC. It translates to CASSSSSAGYNEQFF. The chain is built from TRBV13 and TRBJ2-1; no firm D call. Germline CDR1 and CDR2: PRHDT and FYEKMQ (reference sequence). Trimming took 4 bases from V and 7 from J, leaving 17 bases between them. The CDR3 length is 15 residues.

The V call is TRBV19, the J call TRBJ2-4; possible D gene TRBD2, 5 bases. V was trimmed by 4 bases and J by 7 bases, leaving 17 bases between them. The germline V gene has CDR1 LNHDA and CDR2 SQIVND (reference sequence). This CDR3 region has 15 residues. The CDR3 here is CASSKRLQLGNIQYF. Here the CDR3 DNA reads TGTGCCAGTAGTAAACGACTACAGTTAGGGAACATTCAGTACTTC.

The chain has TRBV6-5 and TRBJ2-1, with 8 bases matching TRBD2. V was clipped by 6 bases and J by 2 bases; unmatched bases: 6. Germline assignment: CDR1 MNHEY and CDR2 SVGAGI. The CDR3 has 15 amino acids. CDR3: CASRLAGGTYNEQFF. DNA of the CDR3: TGTGCCAGCAGGTTGGCGGGGGGTACCTACAATGAGCAGTTCTTC.

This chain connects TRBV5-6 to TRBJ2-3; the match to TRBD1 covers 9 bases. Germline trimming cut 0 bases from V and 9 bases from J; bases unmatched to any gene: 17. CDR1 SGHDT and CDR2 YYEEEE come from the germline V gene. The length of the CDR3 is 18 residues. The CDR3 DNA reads TGTGCCAGCAGCTTGGTAGGGGCGTGGACAGGGGCACAGATAACGCAGTATTTT. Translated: CASSLVGAWTGAQITQYF.

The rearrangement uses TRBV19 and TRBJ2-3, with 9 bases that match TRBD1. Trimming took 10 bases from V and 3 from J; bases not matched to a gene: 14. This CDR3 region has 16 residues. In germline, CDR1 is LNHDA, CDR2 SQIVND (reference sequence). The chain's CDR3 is CATCPYRDRVTDTQYF. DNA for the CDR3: TGTGCCACCTGCCCCTACCGGGACAGGGTAACAGATACGCAGTATTTT. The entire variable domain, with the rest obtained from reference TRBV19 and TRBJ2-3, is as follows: DGGITQSPKYLFRKEGQNVTLSCEQNLNHDAMYWYRQDPGQGLRLIYYSQIVNDFQKGDIAEGYSVSREKKESFPLTVTSAQKNPTAFYLCATCPYRDRVTDTQYFGPGTRLTVL.

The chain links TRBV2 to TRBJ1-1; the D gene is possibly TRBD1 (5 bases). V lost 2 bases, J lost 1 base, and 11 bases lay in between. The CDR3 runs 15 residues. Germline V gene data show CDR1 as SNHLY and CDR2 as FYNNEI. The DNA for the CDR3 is TGTGCCAGCAGTGAAAAAAGACAGTCGAACACTGAAGCTTTCTTT. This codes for CASSEKRQSNTEAFF.

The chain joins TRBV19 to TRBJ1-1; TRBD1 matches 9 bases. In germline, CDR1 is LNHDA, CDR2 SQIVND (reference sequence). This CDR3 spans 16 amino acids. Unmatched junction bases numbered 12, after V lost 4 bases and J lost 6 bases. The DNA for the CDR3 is TGTGCCAGTAGTACTTTACAGGGGGCGCTTTCCCCTGAAGCTTTCTTT. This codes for CASSTLQGALSPEAFF.

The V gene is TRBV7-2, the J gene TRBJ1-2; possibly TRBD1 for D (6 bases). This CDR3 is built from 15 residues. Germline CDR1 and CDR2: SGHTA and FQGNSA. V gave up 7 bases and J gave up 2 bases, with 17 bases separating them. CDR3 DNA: TGTGCCAGCATCCAGACGGTCACAGGGAACTATGGCTACACCTTC. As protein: CASIQTVTGNYGYTF.

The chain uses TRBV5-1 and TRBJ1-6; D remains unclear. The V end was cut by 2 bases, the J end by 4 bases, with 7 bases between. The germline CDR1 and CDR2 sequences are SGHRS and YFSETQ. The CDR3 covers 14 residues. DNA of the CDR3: TGCGCCAGCAGCTTCGGAGCATATAATTCACCCCTCCACTTT. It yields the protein CASSFGAYNSPLHF.

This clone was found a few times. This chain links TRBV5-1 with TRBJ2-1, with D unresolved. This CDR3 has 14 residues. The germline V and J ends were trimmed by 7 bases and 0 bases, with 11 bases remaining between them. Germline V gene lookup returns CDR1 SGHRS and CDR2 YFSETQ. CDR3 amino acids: CASSSGRSYNEQFF. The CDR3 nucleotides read TGCGCCAGCTCCTCAGGCCGCTCCTACAATGAGCAGTTCTTC.

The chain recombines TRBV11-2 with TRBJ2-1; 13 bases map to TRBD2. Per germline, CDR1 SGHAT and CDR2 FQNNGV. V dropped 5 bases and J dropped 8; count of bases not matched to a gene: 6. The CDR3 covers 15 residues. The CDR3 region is CASSAPGLAGYEQFF. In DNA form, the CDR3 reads TGTGCCAGCAGCGCTCCGGGACTAGCGGGGTATGAGCAGTTCTTC.

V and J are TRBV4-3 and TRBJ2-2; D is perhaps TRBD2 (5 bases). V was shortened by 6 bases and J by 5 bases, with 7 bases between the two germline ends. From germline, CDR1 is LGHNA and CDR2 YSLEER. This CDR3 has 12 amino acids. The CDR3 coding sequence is TGCGCCAGCAGATCGGGGACCGGGGAGCTGTTTTTT. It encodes CASRSGTGELFF.

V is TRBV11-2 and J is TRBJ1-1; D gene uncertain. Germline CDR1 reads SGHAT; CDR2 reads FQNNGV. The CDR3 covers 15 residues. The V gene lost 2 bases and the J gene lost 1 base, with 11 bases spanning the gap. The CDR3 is CASSLFPESNTEAFF. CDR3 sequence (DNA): TGTGCCAGCAGCTTATTCCCCGAGTCGAACACTGAAGCTTTCTTT. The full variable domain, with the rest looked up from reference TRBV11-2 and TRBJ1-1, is EAGVAQSPRYKIIEKRQSVAFWCNPISGHATLYWYQQILGQGPKLLIQFQNNGVVDDSQLPKDRFSAERLKGVDSTLKIQPAKLEDSAVYLCASSLFPESNTEAFFGQGTRLTVV.

The CDR3 DNA sequence: TGTGCCAGCAGTACCCGACACTTGAACACTGAAGCTTTCTTT. The encoded protein is CASSTRHLNTEAFF. The chain uses TRBV6-5 and TRBJ1-1, with D unclear. This CDR3 is 14 amino acids long. CDR1 and CDR2 (germline): MNHEY, SVGAGI. V was cut by 5 bases and J by 0 bases, with 10 bases left in between.

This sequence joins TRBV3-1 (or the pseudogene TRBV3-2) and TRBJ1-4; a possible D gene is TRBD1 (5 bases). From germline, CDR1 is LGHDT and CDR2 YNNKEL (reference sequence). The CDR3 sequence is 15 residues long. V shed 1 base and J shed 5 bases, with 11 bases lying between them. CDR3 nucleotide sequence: TGTGCCAGCAGCCAAGTGAAGGGGTTGAATGAAAAACTGTTTTTT. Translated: CASSQVKGLNEKLFF.

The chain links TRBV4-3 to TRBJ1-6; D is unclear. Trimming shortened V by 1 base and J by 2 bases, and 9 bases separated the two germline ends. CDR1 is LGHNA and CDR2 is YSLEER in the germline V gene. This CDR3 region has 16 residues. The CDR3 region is CASSQAAAAYNSPLHF. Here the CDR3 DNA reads TGCGCCAGCAGCCAAGCTGCGGCGGCCTATAATTCACCCCTCCACTTT.

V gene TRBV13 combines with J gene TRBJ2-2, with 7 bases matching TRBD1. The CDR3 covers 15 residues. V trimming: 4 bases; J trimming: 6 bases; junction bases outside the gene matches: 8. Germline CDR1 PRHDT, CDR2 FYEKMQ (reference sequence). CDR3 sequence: CASSSWDSWAGELFF. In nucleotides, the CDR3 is TGTGCCAGCAGCTCCTGGGACAGTTGGGCCGGGGAGCTGTTTTTT.